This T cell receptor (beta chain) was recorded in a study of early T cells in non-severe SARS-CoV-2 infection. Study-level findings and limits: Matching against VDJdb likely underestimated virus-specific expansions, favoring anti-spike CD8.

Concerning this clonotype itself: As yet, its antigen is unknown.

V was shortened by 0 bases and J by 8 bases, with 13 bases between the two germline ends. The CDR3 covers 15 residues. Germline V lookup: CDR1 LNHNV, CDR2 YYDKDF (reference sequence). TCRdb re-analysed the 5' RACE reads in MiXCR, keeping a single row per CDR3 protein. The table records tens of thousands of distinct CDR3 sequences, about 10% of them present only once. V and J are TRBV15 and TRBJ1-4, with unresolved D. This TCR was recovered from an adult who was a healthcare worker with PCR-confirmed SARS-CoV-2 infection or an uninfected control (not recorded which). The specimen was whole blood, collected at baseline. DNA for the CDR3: TGTGCCACCAGCAGAGATGTTGTCAGTTACGAAAAACTGTTTTTT. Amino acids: CATSRDVVSYEKLFF.